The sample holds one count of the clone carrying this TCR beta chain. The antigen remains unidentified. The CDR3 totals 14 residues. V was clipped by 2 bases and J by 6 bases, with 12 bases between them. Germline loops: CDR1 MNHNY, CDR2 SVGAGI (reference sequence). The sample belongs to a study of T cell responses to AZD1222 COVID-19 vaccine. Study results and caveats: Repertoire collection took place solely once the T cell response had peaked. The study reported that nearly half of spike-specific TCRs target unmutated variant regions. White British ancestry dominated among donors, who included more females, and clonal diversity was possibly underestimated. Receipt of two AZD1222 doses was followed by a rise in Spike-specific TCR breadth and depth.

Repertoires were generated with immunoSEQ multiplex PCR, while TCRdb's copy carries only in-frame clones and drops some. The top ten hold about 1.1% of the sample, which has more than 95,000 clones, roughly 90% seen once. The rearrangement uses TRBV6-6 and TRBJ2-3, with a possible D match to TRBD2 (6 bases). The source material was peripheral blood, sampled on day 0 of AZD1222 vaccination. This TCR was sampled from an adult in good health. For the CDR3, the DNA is TGTGCCAGCAGTTACGCCGGGAGCCTCGATACGCAGTATTTT. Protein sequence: CASSYAGSLDTQYF.